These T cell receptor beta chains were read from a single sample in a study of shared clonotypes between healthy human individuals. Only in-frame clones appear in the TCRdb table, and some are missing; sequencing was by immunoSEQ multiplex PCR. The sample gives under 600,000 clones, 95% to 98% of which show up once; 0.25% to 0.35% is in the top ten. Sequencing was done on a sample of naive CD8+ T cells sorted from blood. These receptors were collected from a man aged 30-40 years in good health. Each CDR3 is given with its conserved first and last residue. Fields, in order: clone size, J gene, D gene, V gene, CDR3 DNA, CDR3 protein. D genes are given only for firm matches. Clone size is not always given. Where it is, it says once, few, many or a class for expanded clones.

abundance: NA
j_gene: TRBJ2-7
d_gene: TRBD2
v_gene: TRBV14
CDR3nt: TGTGCCAGCAGCCGCACTAGCGGGATTTCCTACGAGCAGTACTTC
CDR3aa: CASSRTSGISYEQYF

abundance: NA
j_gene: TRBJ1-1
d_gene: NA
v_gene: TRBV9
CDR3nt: TGTGCCAGCAGCGTAGATGGAGGGAACACTGAAGCTTTCTTT
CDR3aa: CASSVDGGNTEAFF

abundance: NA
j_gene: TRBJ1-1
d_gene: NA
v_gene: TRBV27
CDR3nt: TGTGCCAGCAGTTTAACCGGGGGAATAATGAACACTGAAGCTTTCTTT
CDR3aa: CASSLTGGIMNTEAFF

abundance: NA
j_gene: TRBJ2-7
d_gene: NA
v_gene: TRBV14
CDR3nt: TGTGCCAGCAGCCAAGATTTGCGAGAGCAGTACTTC
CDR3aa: CASSQDLREQYF

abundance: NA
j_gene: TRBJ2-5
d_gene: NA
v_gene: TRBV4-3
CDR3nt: TGCGCCAGCAGCCAAGATTGGGATCTCCCAGAGACCCAGTACTTC
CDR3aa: CASSQDWDLPETQYF

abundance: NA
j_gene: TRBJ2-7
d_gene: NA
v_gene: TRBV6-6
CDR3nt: TGTGCCAGCACCCTAGAGGGGACCTACGAGCAGTACTTC
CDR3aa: CASTLEGTYEQYF

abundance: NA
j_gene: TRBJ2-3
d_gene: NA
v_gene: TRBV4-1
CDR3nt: TGCGCCAGCAGCCAAGGGACTCGTGCCGGAGATACGCAGTATTTT
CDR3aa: CASSQGTRAGDTQYF

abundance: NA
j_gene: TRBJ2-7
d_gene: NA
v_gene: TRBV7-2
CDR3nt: TGTGCCAGCAGCTTAGTCCACCCTTTCTACGAGCAGTACTTC
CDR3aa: CASSLVHPFYEQYF

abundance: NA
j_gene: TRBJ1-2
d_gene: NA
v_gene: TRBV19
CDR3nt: TGTGCCAGTAGTACCCCTCGGGGAGGGCGGAGCGGCTACACCTTC
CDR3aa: CASSTPRGGRSGYTF

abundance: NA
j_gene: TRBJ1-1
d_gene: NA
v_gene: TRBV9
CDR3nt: TGTGCCAGCAGCGCAGGTGGGGGGTTGTCTGAAGCTTTCTTT
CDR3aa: CASSAGGGLSEAFF

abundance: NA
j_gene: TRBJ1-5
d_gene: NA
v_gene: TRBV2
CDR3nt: TGTGCCAGCAGTGTTGGAGACGGAAACATCTGGGGCAATCAGCCCCAGCATTTT
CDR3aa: CASSVGDGNIWGNQPQHF

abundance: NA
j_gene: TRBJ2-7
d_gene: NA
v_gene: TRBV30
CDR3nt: TGTGCCTGGAGCCCCTGGGGCGGGTTGATCTCCTACGAGCAGTACTTC
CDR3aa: CAWSPWGGLISYEQYF

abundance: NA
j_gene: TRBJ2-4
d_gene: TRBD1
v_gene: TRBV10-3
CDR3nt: TGTGCCATCAGTGAGTCGGGGACAGTGGGAATTCAGTACTTC
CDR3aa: CAISESGTVGIQYF

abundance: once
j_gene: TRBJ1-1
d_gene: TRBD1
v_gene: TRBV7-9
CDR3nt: TGTGCCAGCAGCTCTGGACAGGGTCAGCTGAACACTGAAGCTTTCTTT
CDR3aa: CASSSGQGQLNTEAFF

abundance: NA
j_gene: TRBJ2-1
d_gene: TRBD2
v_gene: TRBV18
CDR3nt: TGTGCCAGCTCACCGACTAGCGGGGTATACAATGAGCAGTTCTTC
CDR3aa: CASSPTSGVYNEQFF

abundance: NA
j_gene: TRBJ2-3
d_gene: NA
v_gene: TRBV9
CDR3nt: TGTGCCAGCAGCGCAGGGTTCGCAGATACGCAGTATTTT
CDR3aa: CASSAGFADTQYF

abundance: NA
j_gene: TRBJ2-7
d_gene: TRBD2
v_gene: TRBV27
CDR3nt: TGTGCCAGCAGCCCGGGGGGGGTCGGGTACGAGCAGTACTTC
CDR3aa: CASSPGGVGYEQYF

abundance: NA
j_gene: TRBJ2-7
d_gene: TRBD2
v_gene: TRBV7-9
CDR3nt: TGTGCCAGCAGCTCGCGGGAGAACTACGAGCAGTACTTC
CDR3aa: CASSSRENYEQYF

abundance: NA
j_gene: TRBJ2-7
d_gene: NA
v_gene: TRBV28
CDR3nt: TGTGCCAGCAAGGAATACGACGGGTTCTACGAGCAGTACTTC
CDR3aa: CASKEYDGFYEQYF

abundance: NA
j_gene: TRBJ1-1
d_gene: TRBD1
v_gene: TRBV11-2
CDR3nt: TGTGCCAGCAGCTTTTCTCCAGGGACAGGGGGGACTGAAGCTTTCTTT
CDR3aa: CASSFSPGTGGTEAFF

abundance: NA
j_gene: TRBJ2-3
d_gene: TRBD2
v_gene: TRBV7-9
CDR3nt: TGTGCCAGCAGCTTAGTTACTAGCGGGAGGTTGACTAGCACAGATACGCAGTATTTT
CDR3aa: CASSLVTSGRLTSTDTQYF

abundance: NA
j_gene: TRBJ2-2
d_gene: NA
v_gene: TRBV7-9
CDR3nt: TGTGCCAGCAGCTCTAGGGCAGGGCCCACCGGGGAGCTGTTTTTT
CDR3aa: CASSSRAGPTGELFF

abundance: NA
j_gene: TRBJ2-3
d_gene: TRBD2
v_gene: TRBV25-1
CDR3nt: TGTGCCAGCAGTGGTGGACTAGGTTCCAGAGATACGCAGTATTTT
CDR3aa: CASSGGLGSRDTQYF

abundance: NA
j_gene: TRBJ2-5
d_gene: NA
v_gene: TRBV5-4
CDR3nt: TGTGCCAGCAGCCCCACCAGGGTGGGGTGGGAGACCCAGTACTTC
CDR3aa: CASSPTRVGWETQYF

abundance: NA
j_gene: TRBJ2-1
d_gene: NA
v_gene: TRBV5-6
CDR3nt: TGTGCCAGCAGCCCCTCACTCAGTGAGCAGTTCTTC
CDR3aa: CASSPSLSEQFF

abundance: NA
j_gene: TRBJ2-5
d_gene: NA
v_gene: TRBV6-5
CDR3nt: TGTGCCAGCAGTCGACCAGGACAACAAGAGACCCAGTACTTC
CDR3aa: CASSRPGQQETQYF

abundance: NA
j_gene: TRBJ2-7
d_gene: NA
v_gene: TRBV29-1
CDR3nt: TGCAGCGTTTTGGATGGATCCTACGAGCAGTACTTC
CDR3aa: CSVLDGSYEQYF

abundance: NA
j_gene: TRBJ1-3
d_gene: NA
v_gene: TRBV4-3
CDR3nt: TGCGCCAGCAGCCAAGATGCCTGGAGGCAGGGTGCGACTGGAAACACCATATATTTT
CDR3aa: CASSQDAWRQGATGNTIYF

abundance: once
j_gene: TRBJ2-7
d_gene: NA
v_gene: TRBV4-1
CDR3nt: TGCGCCAGCAGCCGTTTGATAGGACTGACAATGGACGAGCAGTACTTC
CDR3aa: CASSRLIGLTMDEQYF

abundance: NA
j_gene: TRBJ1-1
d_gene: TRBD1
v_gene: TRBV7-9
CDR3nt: TGTGCCAGCAGCCCCGGACAGGTGAACACTGAAGCTTTCTTT
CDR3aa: CASSPGQVNTEAFF

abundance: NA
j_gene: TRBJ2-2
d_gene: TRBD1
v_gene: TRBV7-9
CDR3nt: TGTGCCAGCAGCCTCAACAGACAGGGGACCGGGGAGCTGTTTTTT
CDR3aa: CASSLNRQGTGELFF

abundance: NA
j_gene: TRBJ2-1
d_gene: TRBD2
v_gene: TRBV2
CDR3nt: TGTGCCAGCAGTTCCCCGGGGGCGGGAGGGAGCGATGAGCAGTTCTTC
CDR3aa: CASSSPGAGGSDEQFF

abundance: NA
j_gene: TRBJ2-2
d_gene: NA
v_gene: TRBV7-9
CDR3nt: TGTGCCAGCAGCCTCAAGGCGCCTCAGGCCGGGGAGCTGTTTTTT
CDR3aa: CASSLKAPQAGELFF

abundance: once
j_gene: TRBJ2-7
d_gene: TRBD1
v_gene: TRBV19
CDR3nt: TGTGCCAGTAGTATTACAGGGGGCTACGAGCAGTACTTC
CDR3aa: CASSITGGYEQYF

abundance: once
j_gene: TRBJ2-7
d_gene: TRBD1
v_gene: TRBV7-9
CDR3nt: TGTGCCAGCAGGGCACAGGGGGTCAACGAGCAGTACTTC
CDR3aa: CASRAQGVNEQYF

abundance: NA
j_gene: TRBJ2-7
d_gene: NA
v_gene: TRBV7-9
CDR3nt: TGTGCCAGCAGCGACGGCGGCGGGGAGCAGTACTTC
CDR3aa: CASSDGGGEQYF

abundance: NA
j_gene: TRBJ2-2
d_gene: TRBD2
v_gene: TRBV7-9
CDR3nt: TGTGCCAGCAGCTTAAAGCTAGCGGGAGGATTCGGGGAGCTGTTTTTT
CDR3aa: CASSLKLAGGFGELFF